The 30 T cell receptor beta chains presented below share a single source sample, sequenced in a study of cytomegalovirus exposure and HLA in healthy donors. A multiplex PCR was run with 60 Vbeta primers and 13 Jbeta primers. Sequencing used immunoSEQ multiplex PCR; TCRdb keeps in-frame clones, though not all of them. The data show 150,000 or so clones, roughly 80% seen once. Source material: PBMCs. All receptors derive from a man aged 25-45 years in good health and CMV-seropositive.

V usage is TRBV28 and J usage is TRBJ1-4; 7 bases align to TRBD1. CDR3 size: 15 residues. Germline-derived CDR1 and CDR2 are MDHEN and SYDVKM. Trimming cost V 5 bases and J 8 bases; bases outside gene matches: 11. The CDR3 spells CASSQLTGMGEKLFF. The CDR3 bases are TGTGCCAGCAGTCAACTGACAGGGATGGGCGAAAAACTGTTTTTT.

V and J are TRBV11-2 and TRBJ2-7, with TRBD1 identical over 9 bases. The germline CDR1 and CDR2 sequences are SGHAT and FQNNGV. Trimming took 5 bases from V and 0 from J; bases not matched to a gene: 5. This CDR3 is built from 15 residues. DNA of the CDR3: TGTGCCAGCAGCGGGGACAGGGCTAGCTCCTACGAGCAGTACTTC. Its translation: CASSGDRASSYEQYF.

V and J are TRBV29-1 and TRBJ2-6; 8 bases fit TRBD1. V dropped 4 bases and J dropped 2; count of bases not matched to a gene: 4. Germline V lookup: CDR1 SQVTM, CDR2 ANQGSEA. This CDR3 has 15 amino acids. CDR3 residues: CSVGGQVTGANVLTF. The CDR3 nucleotides read TGCAGCGTTGGGGGACAGGTTACTGGGGCCAACGTCCTGACTTTC.

The rearrangement links TRBV18 to TRBJ1-1, with D unresolved. CDR1 is KGHSH and CDR2 is LQKENI in the germline V gene. This CDR3 is built from 13 residues. The V end lost 3 bases, the J end lost 1 base, and 6 bases lay between the germline ends. The CDR3 sequence: CASSPAGNTEAFF. The CDR3 region has the DNA TGTGCCAGCTCACCGGCAGGGAACACTGAAGCTTTCTTT.

The chain uses TRBV9 and TRBJ2-1; possible D gene TRBD1, 6 bases. The CDR3 is 15 amino acids. Germline V gene sequence: CDR1 SGDLS, CDR2 YYNGEE. The V gene lost 0 bases and the J gene lost 4 bases, with 11 bases spanning the gap. The CDR3 region is CASSVEAGAYNEQFF. The CDR3 DNA follows: TGTGCCAGCAGCGTAGAGGCAGGGGCTTACAATGAGCAGTTCTTC.

The chain links TRBV2 to TRBJ1-3; the D gene is possibly TRBD1 (6 bases). Germline CDR1 SNHLY, CDR2 FYNNEI. The CDR3 contains 13 residues. The V gene lost 6 bases and the J gene lost 4 bases, with 10 bases spanning the gap. CDR3 DNA: TGTGCCAGCAGCACAGGGCGCGGAAACACCATATATTTT. It is translated as CASSTGRGNTIYF.

The rearrangement joins TRBV4-1 to TRBJ1-1, with 7 bases identical to TRBD1. Looked up from germline, CDR1 is MGHRA and CDR2 is YSYEKL. This CDR3 contains 14 residues. The trim removed 4 bases at V and 1 base at J, leaving 3 bases unmatched. CDR3 nucleotide sequence: TGCGCCAGCAGCCCCAGACAGGGGAACACTGAAGCTTTCTTT. This codes for CASSPRQGNTEAFF.

The rearrangement uses TRBV5-6 and TRBJ2-6; D is unclear. This CDR3 is 16 amino acids long. Trimming shortened V by 5 bases and J by 2 bases, and 14 bases separated the two germline ends. CDR1 SGHDT and CDR2 YYEEEE come from the germline V gene. The CDR3 region is CASRRQQPAGANVLTF. The CDR3 coding sequence is TGTGCCAGCAGGCGACAACAACCGGCTGGGGCCAACGTCCTGACTTTC.

The chain links TRBV11-2 to TRBJ2-7; tentative D call: TRBD2 (5 bases). CDR1 SGHAT and CDR2 FQNNGV come from the germline V gene. V dropped 1 base and J dropped 3 bases, with 10 bases sitting between them. The CDR3 has 14 residues. In DNA form, the CDR3 reads TGTGCCAGCAGCTTAGGAGGGAACAGCTACGAGCAGTACTTC. This translates into CASSLGGNSYEQYF.

This clone was picked up a small number of times. This chain joins TRBV10-2 and TRBJ2-5, with D perhaps TRBD2 (5 bases). This CDR3 contains 15 residues. The ends were cut back, 3 bases at V and 2 bases at J, with 13 bases in the middle. Per the germline V gene, CDR1 is WSHSY and CDR2 is SAAADI. The CDR3 reads CASSDLREEQETQYF. As DNA, the CDR3 is TGCGCCAGCAGTGACTTGAGGGAAGAACAAGAGACCCAGTACTTC.

This rearrangement joins TRBV18 to TRBJ2-1; D is possibly TRBD1 (6 bases). This CDR3 is built from 16 residues. V dropped 0 bases and J dropped 2 bases, with 11 bases sitting between them. The germline CDR1 and CDR2 sequences are KGHSH and LQKENI. The chain's CDR3 is CASSPPLGQTYNEQFF. For the CDR3, the DNA is TGTGCCAGCTCACCACCGTTGGGACAAACCTACAATGAGCAGTTCTTC.

The chain carries TRBV30 and TRBJ2-1; D possibly corresponds to TRBD2 (5 bases). The germline gives CDR1 GTSNPN, CDR2 SVGIG (reference sequence). Trimming left V 4 bases short and J 5 bases short, with 12 bases between. The CDR3 spans 13 residues. The CDR3 DNA sequence: TGTGCCTGGACCCTCCTCGGGAACAATGAGCAGTTCTTC. Amino acid sequence: CAWTLLGNNEQFF.

Only one count was recorded for this clone. The chain couples TRBV19 to TRBJ1-5; maybe TRBD1 (6 bases). Germline V gene lookup returns CDR1 LNHDA and CDR2 SQIVND (reference sequence). Trimming took off 3 bases at V and 1 base at J, with 13 bases between the two ends. The CDR3 is made up of 16 amino acids. CDR3 nucleotide sequence: TGTGCCAGTAGTATCAGGGGACACGAGAGCAATCAGCCCCAGCATTTT. Encoded protein: CASSIRGHESNQPQHF.

V usage is TRBV19 and J usage is TRBJ1-5, with a weak D call TRBD1 (6 bases). Deletions cut 7 bases from V and 0 bases from J, with 10 bases between. This CDR3 has 14 amino acids. Germline lookup yields CDR1 LNHDA and CDR2 SQIVND (reference sequence). CDR3 residues: CASTLGGSNQPQHF. CDR3 sequence (DNA): TGTGCCAGTACCCTAGGGGGTAGCAATCAGCCCCAGCATTTT. Filled out from reference TRBV19 and TRBJ1-5, the complete variable domain reads DGGITQSPKYLFRKEGQNVTLSCEQNLNHDAMYWYRQDPGQGLRLIYYSQIVNDFQKGDIAEGYSVSREKKESFPLTVTSAQKNPTAFYLCASTLGGSNQPQHFGDGTRLSIL.

V gene TRBV19 combines with J gene TRBJ2-6, with TRBD1 as a possible D gene (5 bases). The CDR3 length is 16 residues. Trimming removed 3 bases from V and 4 bases from J, with 13 bases in between. Germline V lookup: CDR1 LNHDA, CDR2 SQIVND (reference sequence). The CDR3 is CASSMPPGSGANVLTF. CDR3 nucleotides: TGTGCCAGTAGTATGCCCCCAGGGTCCGGGGCCAACGTCCTGACTTTC.

V and J are TRBV5-8 and TRBJ1-1; maybe TRBD1 (5 bases). Germline CDR1 reads SGHTS; CDR2 reads YDEGEE. The CDR3 runs to 15 residues. The V end lost 1 base, the J end lost 1 base, and 11 bases lay between the germline ends. The CDR3 coding sequence is TGTGCCAGCAGCTTGCTACTTCAGGGGAACACTGAAGCTTTCTTT. Amino acid sequence: CASSLLLQGNTEAFF.

This clone showed up just once. This sequence joins TRBV7-6 and TRBJ2-7, with 7 nucleotides matching TRBD1. Germline V gene lookup returns CDR1 SGHVS and CDR2 FNYEAQ. Unmatched junction bases numbered 4, after V lost 2 bases and J lost 3 bases. The CDR3 covers 14 residues. CDR3 region: CASSLSAGGYEQYF. DNA of the CDR3: TGTGCCAGCAGCTTATCGGCAGGGGGCTACGAGCAGTACTTC.

CDR3 residues: CATRSGVGETQYF. The CDR3 DNA reads TGTGCCACCAGATCGGGGGTGGGGGAGACCCAGTACTTC. The chain joins TRBV15 to TRBJ2-5, with D possibly TRBD2 on 6 matching bases. The CDR3 consists of 13 residues. Per the germline V gene, CDR1 is LNHNV and CDR2 is YYDKDF (reference sequence). Trimming shortened V by 6 bases and J by 5 bases, and 13 bases separated the two germline ends. The full variable domain, with the rest looked up from reference TRBV15 and TRBJ2-5, is DAMVIQNPRYQVTQFGKPVTLSCSQTLNHNVMYWYQQKSSQAPKLLFHYYDKDFNNEADTPDNFQSRRPNTSFCFLDIRSPGLGDTAMYLCATRSGVGETQYFGPGTRLLVL.

The chain joins TRBV9 to TRBJ1-2; unclear D gene. This CDR3 is 14 amino acids long. Germline assignment: CDR1 SGDLS and CDR2 YYNGEE. The V and J ends lost 4 bases and 0 bases respectively, with 10 bases between them. The CDR3 region is CASSLSRSNYGYTF. CDR3 DNA: TGTGCCAGCAGCTTGTCCCGGTCTAACTATGGCTACACCTTC.

This clone came up a few times. The chain uses TRBV4-1 and TRBJ2-7; the match to TRBD2 covers 13 bases. The length of the CDR3 is 16 residues. Germline lookup yields CDR1 MGHRA and CDR2 YSYEKL. V lost 0 bases, J lost 6 bases, and 5 bases stayed unmatched. The CDR3 is CASSQEPGLAGSEQYF. The CDR3 region has the DNA TGCGCCAGCAGCCAAGAGCCGGGACTAGCGGGAAGCGAGCAGTACTTC.

The rearrangement links TRBV19 to TRBJ2-1; a possible D gene is TRBD1 (5 bases). The CDR3 has 13 residues. The germline V gene has CDR1 LNHDA and CDR2 SQIVND (reference sequence). Trimming stripped 3 bases from V and 9 bases from J, with 12 bases between. The CDR3 nucleotides are TGTGCCAGTAGTATCCAGGGTAGTGGTGAGCAGTTCTTC. It codes for CASSIQGSGEQFF.

CDR3 protein: CASNGVLTGSGGYSGNTIYF. CDR3 DNA: TGTGCCAGCAATGGGGTTCTGACAGGGAGCGGGGGCTACTCTGGAAACACCATATATTTT. The rearrangement links TRBV28 to TRBJ1-3, with TRBD1 matching 7 bases. Trimming removed 7 bases from V and 0 bases from J; junction bases left unmatched: 21. Per germline, CDR1 MDHEN and CDR2 SYDVKM. This CDR3 has 20 amino acids.

This clone was counted between two and nine times. The chain carries TRBV19 and TRBJ2-5; 15 bases match TRBD2. The CDR3 totals 15 residues. CDR1 is LNHDA, CDR2 SQIVND, per germline (reference sequence). Trimming removed 4 bases from V and 5 bases from J; junction bases left unmatched: 2. The CDR3 sequence is CASSRTSGGAETQYF. Written as DNA, the CDR3 is TGTGCCAGTAGTAGGACTAGCGGGGGGGCTGAGACCCAGTACTTC.

V and J are TRBV7-8 and TRBJ2-5, with TRBD1 as a possible D gene (7 bases). The J call may be faulty, since TRBJ2-7 better matches the DNA end. The CDR3 runs to 17 residues. Germline CDR1 SGHVS, CDR2 FQNEAQ. CDR3 loop: CASSLAAGGSRGHEQYF. The CDR3 DNA follows: TGTGCCAGCAGCTTAGCGGCAGGGGGATCCCGGGGGCACGAGCAGTACTTC.

The V and J genes are TRBV14 and TRBJ1-2, with TRBD1 matching 10 bases. Trimming removed 3 bases from V and 5 bases from J; junction bases left unmatched: 6. Germline loops: CDR1 SGHDN, CDR2 FVKESK. The CDR3 sequence is 15 residues long. CDR3 sequence reads: CASSQGVGQGYGYTF. The CDR3 DNA is TGTGCCAGCAGCCAGGGAGTGGGACAGGGGTATGGCTACACCTTC.

V gene TRBV28 combines with J gene TRBJ2-7, with 8 bases identical to TRBD2. V lost 2 bases and J lost 1; bases outside the gene matches: 10. The CDR3 has 17 amino acids. Germline V gene lookup returns CDR1 MDHEN and CDR2 SYDVKM. CDR3 sequence (DNA): TGTGCCAGCAGTTTACTCCGGGGGGGGGAACGTTCCTACGAGCAGTACTTC. Its protein product is CASSLLRGGERSYEQYF.

The J gene is TRBJ2-7, the V gene TRBV6-6; TRBD1 matches 8 bases. The CDR3 extends over 15 amino acids. Germline values: CDR1 MNHNY, CDR2 SVGAGI (reference sequence). Trimming removed 4 bases from V and 5 bases from J; junction bases left unmatched: 10. CDR3 residues: CASSLGGQGSNEQYF. The CDR3 DNA follows: TGTGCCAGCAGTTTAGGCGGACAGGGATCCAACGAGCAGTACTTC.

The rearrangement uses TRBV4-1 and TRBJ1-2; possible D gene TRBD1, 5 bases. The V end was cut by 1 base, the J end by 8 bases, with 17 bases between. This CDR3 spans 15 amino acids. Germline V gene lookup returns CDR1 MGHRA and CDR2 YSYEKL. The CDR3 loop is CASSQATAGWKGYTF. The CDR3 region has the DNA TGCGCCAGCAGCCAAGCTACGGCAGGGTGGAAGGGCTACACCTTC.

The V call is TRBV7-2, the J call TRBJ2-5; weak D call: TRBD2 (6 bases). Germline assignment: CDR1 SGHTA and CDR2 FQGNSA. The germline V and J ends were trimmed by 7 bases and 4 bases, with 13 bases remaining between them. The CDR3 length is 13 residues. The CDR3 protein is CASTPGLRETQYF. The CDR3 nucleotides are TGTGCCAGCACCCCGGGACTGCGAGAGACCCAGTACTTC.

J is TRBJ2-7 and V is TRBV19; 11 nucleotides agree with TRBD1. The germline V gene encodes CDR1 LNHDA and CDR2 SQIVND (reference sequence). This CDR3 has 15 amino acids. V lost 6 bases to trimming and J lost 3 bases; unmatched junction nucleotides: 7. The DNA of the CDR3 is TGTGCCAGTAGCACCCGGGACAGGGGGATCTACGAGCAGTACTTC. Its translation is CASSTRDRGIYEQYF.